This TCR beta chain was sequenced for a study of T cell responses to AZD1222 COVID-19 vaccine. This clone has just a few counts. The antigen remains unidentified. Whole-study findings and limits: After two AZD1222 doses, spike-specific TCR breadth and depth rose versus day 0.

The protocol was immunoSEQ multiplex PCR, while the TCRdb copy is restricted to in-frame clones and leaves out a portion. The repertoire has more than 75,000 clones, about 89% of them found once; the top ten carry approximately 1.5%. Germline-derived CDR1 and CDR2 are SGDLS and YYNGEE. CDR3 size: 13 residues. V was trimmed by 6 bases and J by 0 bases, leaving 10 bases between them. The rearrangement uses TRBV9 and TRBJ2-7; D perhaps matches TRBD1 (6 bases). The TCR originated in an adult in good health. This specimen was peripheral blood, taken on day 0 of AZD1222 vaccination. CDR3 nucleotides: TGTGCCAGCAATAAGGACAGCTCCTACGAGCAGTACTTC. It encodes CASNKDSSYEQYF.